A single count supports the clone carrying this TCR beta chain. Random hexamers served to reverse transcribe about 0.45 to 1 ug RNA. TCRdb independently ran MiXCR on the immunoSEQ multiplex PCR reads; one entry per CDR3 protein. Of some 200,000 distinct CDR3 sequences listed, more than 90% were seen once; the top ten hold 0.098%. The record originates from a study of CD8 T cells in Susac syndrome. Input material: CD4+ T cells from PBMCs. The sequence was obtained from a human donor with Susac syndrome.

The CDR3 spells CASSQEKGLGTDTQYF. In DNA, the CDR3 is TGTGCCAGCAGCCAAGAAAAGGGGCTGGGCACAGATACGCAGTATTTT. The chain combines TRBV3-1 with TRBJ2-3; D might be TRBD1 (5 bases). V was trimmed by 0 bases and J by 1 base, leaving 11 bases between them. Germline CDR1 is LGHDT and CDR2 is YNNKEL (reference sequence). The length of the CDR3 is 16 residues.